This TCR beta chain was observed in a study of blood T cell repertoires in COVID-19. Source study methods: Quantification of nucleated cells was approximated via reference gene primer amplification. Profiled with immunoSEQ multiplex PCR; TCRdb holds only in-frame clones, not every one. That table gives V, J and clone size, and the DNA gave D and trimming. In the table there are more than 250,000 clones, roughly 83% of which are singletons. The CDR3 runs to 14 residues. CDR1 is DFQATT and CDR2 is SNEGSKA in the germline V gene (reference sequence). V was trimmed by 3 bases and J by 3 bases, leaving 14 bases between them.

Sequenced input: peripheral blood. This clonotype was obtained from a man in his sixties who had recovered from COVID-19. The chain is built from TRBV20-1 and TRBJ2-5; tentatively, D is TRBD2 (6 bases). This chain's CDR3 is CSASREAVKETQYF. DNA for the CDR3: TGCAGTGCTAGTAGGGAGGCCGTTAAAGAGACCCAGTACTTC.